The 26 T cell receptor beta chains below all came from one sample that was sequenced in a study of metastatic and nonmetastatic thyroid tumors. Patients were all untreated before their thyroid surgery. TCRdb re-called the PCR reads via MiXCR. The sample lists approximately 28,000 clones, approximately 19% occurring once. Sequenced input: blood. These receptor sequences come from a female donor with papillary thyroid cancer or a benign thyroid nodule (not recorded which). Some clones in this sample may be carry-over from other donors' samples.

The chain combines TRBV12-3 or TRBV12-4 with TRBJ1-5, with 7 bases matching TRBD1. The length of the CDR3 is 14 residues. With V trimmed by 7 bases and J by 7 bases, 10 bases remained unmatched. CDR3 coding DNA: TGTGCCAGCAATAATCAGGGGGAGATCCAGCCCCAGCATTTT. It codes for CASNNQGEIQPQHF.

This clone has more than one count but fewer than ten. The V call is TRBV7-2, the J call TRBJ1-4; 10 bases fit TRBD1. The V gene end was trimmed by 3 bases and the J gene end by 6 bases; junction bases not matched to a gene: 1. Germline CDR1 SGHTA, CDR2 FQGNSA. The CDR3 is 14 amino acids. CDR3 amino acids: CASSLGTGDEKLFF. The CDR3 DNA sequence: TGTGCCAGCAGCTTGGGGACAGGGGATGAAAAACTGTTTTTT.

This clone occurred a few times. The genes are TRBV6-1 and TRBJ2-2; 14 bases line up with TRBD2. The CDR3 consists of 15 residues. The germline V gene has CDR1 MNHNS and CDR2 SASEGT. V was pared by 8 bases and J by 3 bases, with 2 bases of the junction left unmatched. In DNA, the CDR3 is TGTGCCAGCTCGGGACTAGCGGGAGACACCGGGGAGCTGTTTTTT. Translated: CASSGLAGDTGELFF.

This clone was detected many times. The same CDR3 also results from other DNA sequences found in this sample. The chain carries TRBV7-2 and TRBJ2-1; D call uncertain. From germline, CDR1 is SGHTA and CDR2 FQGNSA. The CDR3 length is 15 residues. V was clipped by 1 base and J by 0 bases, with 7 bases between them. The CDR3 loop is CASSLGASSYNEQFF. CDR3 DNA: TGTGCCAGCAGCTTAGGCGCCAGCTCCTACAATGAGCAGTTCTTC. Variable domain in full (rest from reference TRBV7-2 and TRBJ2-1): GAGVSQSPSNKVTEKGKDVELRCDPISGHTALYWYRQSLGQGLEFLIYFQGNSAPDKSGLPSDRFSAERTGGSVSTLTIQRTQQEDSAVYLCASSLGASSYNEQFFGPGTRLTVL.

This clone was recorded many times. No DNA is shown, since the ends of the CDR3 on it are uncertain; the CDR3 is the one TCRdb lists. The chain employs TRBV7-2 and TRBJ2-7; the D call TRBD1 from the table was never checked on the DNA. The CDR3 comprises 15 residues, both ends counted. The germline V gene encodes CDR1 SGHTA and CDR2 FQGNSA. The CDR3 here is CASSPSPSILYEQYF.

This clone is medium-sized in the sample. The rearrangement links TRBV6-5 to TRBJ2-1; 8 positions match TRBD2. The CDR3 sequence is 17 residues long. The V segment lost 1 base and the J segment 5 bases; nucleotides outside the gene matches: 10. Per the germline V gene, CDR1 is MNHEY and CDR2 is SVGAGI. CDR3 region: CASSYFGSGGANNEQFF. DNA of the CDR3: TGTGCCAGCAGTTACTTCGGTTCCGGGGGGGCCAACAATGAGCAGTTCTTC.

The rearrangement joins TRBV6-2 or TRBV6-3 to TRBJ2-7; no definite D call. The germline gives CDR1 MNHEY, CDR2 SVGEGT. V gave up 2 bases and J gave up 2 bases, with 7 bases separating them. This CDR3 comprises 13 residues. CDR3 region: CASSYGRTYEQYF. The CDR3, as DNA: TGTGCCAGCAGTTACGGCAGAACCTACGAGCAGTACTTC.

This clone has a handful of counts. J is TRBJ2-7 and V is TRBV19, with D uncertain. CDR1 is LNHDA, CDR2 SQIVND, per germline (reference sequence). The V end lost 6 bases, the J end lost 0 bases, and 6 bases lay between the germline ends. The CDR3 length is 12 residues. The CDR3 DNA follows: TGTGCCAGTAGCTTTAGCTCCTACGAGCAGTACTTC. This codes for CASSFSSYEQYF.

The chain uses TRBV6-1 and TRBJ2-1; the match to TRBD2 covers 13 bases. This CDR3 contains 16 residues. V shed 4 bases and J 2 bases; nucleotides not matched to a gene: 2. Germline V gene lookup returns CDR1 MNHNS and CDR2 SASEGT. The CDR3 reads CASSGGLAGAYNEQFF. The CDR3 nucleotides read TGTGCCAGCAGTGGAGGACTAGCGGGGGCCTACAATGAGCAGTTCTTC.

This clone was seen repeatedly, ten times or more. The chain has TRBV7-9 and TRBJ1-2; no reliable D call. Germline CDR1 SEHNR, CDR2 FQNEAQ (reference sequence). Trimming removed 1 base from V and 7 bases from J, with 13 bases in between. This CDR3 contains 14 residues. The chain's CDR3 is CASSLVQTDGGYTF. CDR3 nucleotide sequence: TGTGCCAGCAGCTTAGTTCAAACGGACGGTGGCTACACCTTC.

This clone was found a few times. The CDR3 sequence is CASSRAPKETQYF. CDR3 DNA sequence: TGTGCCAGCAGCCGGGCCCCAAAAGAGACCCAGTACTTC. The chain carries TRBV6-1 and TRBJ2-5; D not resolved. Trimming took 6 bases from V and 3 from J, leaving 11 bases between them. The CDR3 has 13 residues. Germline V lookup: CDR1 MNHNS, CDR2 SASEGT.

This clone was counted ten times or more. The gene calls are TRBV6-1 and TRBJ1-2; D not certain. V lost 6 bases and J 2 bases, leaving 13 bases between the germline ends. Germline assignment: CDR1 MNHNS and CDR2 SASEGT. The CDR3 length is 14 residues. DNA for the CDR3: TGTGCCAGCAGGAAGGAGCGATCCAACTATGGCTACACCTTC. This encodes CASRKERSNYGYTF.

The CDR3 nucleotides are TGTGCCTGGAGTGTATACGGGGGCTATGGCTACACCTTC. The encoded protein is CAWSVYGGYGYTF. This sequence joins TRBV30 and TRBJ1-2, with D possibly TRBD1 on 5 matching bases. V gave up 0 bases and J gave up 4 bases, with 9 bases separating them. The germline CDR1 and CDR2 sequences are GTSNPN and SVGIG (reference sequence). CDR3 length: 13 residues.

J is TRBJ1-5 and V is TRBV18, with 8 bases that match TRBD1. V lost 6 bases and J lost 9; bases outside the gene matches: 10. CDR3 length: 14 amino acids. CDR1 is KGHSH and CDR2 is LQKENI in the germline V gene. CDR3 DNA: TGTGCCAGCTCCCCTGGACAGGGACGTCTGCCCCAGCATTTT. Its protein is CASSPGQGRLPQHF.

There are many counts of this clone. The V and J genes are TRBV7-9 and TRBJ1-5; 10 nucleotides agree with TRBD1. The CDR3 has 14 amino acids. Germline CDR1 SEHNR, CDR2 FQNEAQ (reference sequence). With V trimmed by 4 bases and J by 6 bases, 3 bases remained unmatched. CDR3 nucleotide sequence: TGTGCCAGCAGCTCGACAGGGGGCGGTCAGCCCCAGCATTTT. Amino acids: CASSSTGGGQPQHF. Combining the CDR3 with reference TRBV7-9 and TRBJ1-5 gives the whole variable domain DTGVSQNPRHKITKRGQNVTFRCDPISEHNRLYWYRQTLGQGPEFLTYFQNEAQLEKSRLLSDRFSAERPKGSFSTLEIQRTEQGDSAMYLCASSSTGGGQPQHFGDGTRLSIL.

This clone has at least ten counts. The sample carries other DNA sequences with the same CDR3. This chain joins TRBV6-5 and TRBJ1-5, with D tentatively TRBD1 (5 bases). Trimming pared 2 bases from V and 4 bases from J, leaving 9 bases between. CDR3 length: 14 amino acids. Per germline, CDR1 MNHEY and CDR2 SVGAGI. For the CDR3, the DNA is TGTGCCAGCAGTTACAATCGGGGGAATCAGCCCCAGCATTTT. Translation gives CASSYNRGNQPQHF.

There are a few counts of this clone. The chain recombines TRBV28 with TRBJ2-1, with D possibly being TRBD1 or TRBD2 (5 bases each). Trimming took 6 bases from V and 1 from J, leaving 10 bases between them. Per the germline V gene, CDR1 is MDHEN and CDR2 is SYDVKM. This CDR3 comprises 14 residues. The CDR3 DNA follows: TGTGCCAGCAGCTGGGGACCTTCCTACAATGAGCAGTTCTTC. It codes for CASSWGPSYNEQFF.

The chain's CDR3 is CASTIGEYSYEQYF. The DNA for the CDR3 is TGTGCCAGCACCATAGGGGAATACTCCTACGAGCAGTACTTC. The chain has TRBV12-3 or TRBV12-4 and TRBJ2-7; a weak D match, TRBD1 (5 bases). This CDR3 contains 14 residues. Trimming removed 7 bases at V and 0 bases at J, with 13 bases between.

This clone has at least ten counts. This chain uses TRBV4-1 with TRBJ1-3; the D gene is possibly TRBD1 (5 bases). CDR1 is MGHRA and CDR2 is YSYEKL in the germline V gene. The CDR3 covers 12 residues. V gave up 2 bases and J gave up 7 bases, with 6 bases separating them. Written as DNA, the CDR3 is TGCGCCAGCAGCCAATGGGGGAACACCATATATTTT. This codes for CASSQWGNTIYF.

The chain recombines TRBV6-2 or TRBV6-3 with TRBJ2-7; no clear D gene. The CDR3 covers 10 residues. From germline, CDR1 is MNHEY and CDR2 SVGEGT. V lost 8 bases, J lost 2 bases, and 4 bases lay in between. The CDR3 DNA is TGTGCCAGCGGAACCTACGAGCAGTACTTC. Its protein is CASGTYEQYF.

This clone was seen a few times. Being one base from a much bigger clone, this may be a read error. The V call is TRBV3-1, the J call TRBJ2-3; no definite D call. With 5 bases removed from V and 4 bases from J, the gap between germline ends came to 10 bases. Germline CDR1 and CDR2: LGHDT and YNNKEL (reference sequence). The CDR3 extends over 13 amino acids. The CDR3 DNA reads TGTGCCAGCAGCTCGGTGAACGCAGATACGCAGTATTTT. This encodes CASSSVNADTQYF.

This rearrangement joins TRBV7-2 to TRBJ2-3, with TRBD2 matching 8 bases. In germline, CDR1 is SGHTA, CDR2 FQGNSA. CDR3 length: 14 amino acids. With 5 bases clipped from V and 1 base from J, the junction kept 2 bases outside the gene matches. The CDR3 here is CASSATSGTDTQYF. The CDR3 DNA reads TGTGCCAGCAGCGCGACTAGCGGCACAGATACGCAGTATTTT.

On this clone itself: The CDR3 does not close with the conserved phenylalanine or tryptophan, likely indicating a read error. The chain recombines TRBV12-3 or TRBV12-4 with TRBJ2-7; unclear D gene. This CDR3 is built from 14 residues. V was clipped by 7 bases and J by 0 bases, with 13 bases between them. CDR3 nucleotide sequence: TGTGCCAGCACCTCTTCCGCGATCTCCTACGAGCAGTACAAC. Protein product: CASTSSAISYEQYN.

This clone was seen once. This sequence joins TRBV5-6 and TRBJ1-2; 11 bases agree with TRBD1. Trimming cost V 5 bases and J 3 bases; bases outside gene matches: 9. The CDR3 totals 16 residues. The germline V gene encodes CDR1 SGHDT and CDR2 YYEEEE. CDR3 residues: CASRLPRDRGYYGYTF. The CDR3 DNA reads TGTGCCAGCAGATTACCCCGGGACAGGGGGTACTATGGCTACACCTTC.

The table lists this clone with a few counts. The gene calls are TRBV12-3 or TRBV12-4 and TRBJ2-7, with D unresolved. The V and J ends lost 7 bases and 6 bases respectively, with 19 bases between them. This CDR3 comprises 14 residues. This CDR3 is CASTVTQGSGEQYF. The CDR3 DNA reads as TGTGCCAGCACCGTTACACAAGGAAGTGGCGAGCAGTACTTC.

The table lists this clone with many counts. The chain employs TRBV5-4 and TRBJ1-5; D call uncertain. CDR1 is SGHNT and CDR2 is YYREEE in the germline V gene (reference sequence). V gave up 6 bases and J gave up 6 bases, with 22 bases separating them. The CDR3 length is 16 residues. CDR3 protein: CASNQRTSRFSQPQHF. The DNA of the CDR3 is TGTGCCAGCAACCAGAGGACGAGCCGGTTCAGTCAGCCCCAGCATTTT.